Reported below is one T cell receptor (beta chain). Its antigen is still unknown. The V and J ends lost 4 bases and 2 bases respectively, with 13 bases between them. The length of the CDR3 is 14 residues. The germline V gene encodes CDR1 SGHKS and CDR2 YYEKEE (reference sequence). The data were obtained in a study of T cells in localized non-small cell lung cancer. Findings and caveats of the study: The study found T cell clonality highest in uninvolved adjacent lung, above tumor.

The method was immunoSEQ multiplex PCR; TCRdb's version includes in-frame clones alone and lacks a portion of them. The sample yields approximately 70,000 clones, around 81% seen once. This specimen consisted of PBMCs, obtained before any cancer treatment. The receptor comes from a man between 35 and 75 years old with stage II lung adenocarcinoma. This chain uses TRBV5-5 with TRBJ2-7; D may be TRBD1 (6 bases). CDR3 region: CASSAGDIAYEQYF. The DNA for the CDR3 is TGTGCCAGCAGCGCCGGGGACATCGCCTACGAGCAGTACTTC.